The rows below give T cell receptor beta chains drawn from one sample of a study of blood T cell repertoires in COVID-19. Only in-frame clones appear in the TCRdb table, and some are missing; sequencing was by immunoSEQ multiplex PCR. The data show around 110,000 clones, around 80% seen once. The source material was peripheral blood. Source of these receptors: an older woman with acute or convalescent COVID-19. Each CDR3 is given with its conserved first and last residue. D genes are given only for firm matches. Size is omitted from some rows. Given values are once, few, many or a class for expanded clones.

V: TRBV19
J: TRBJ2-1
size: NA
D: TRBD2
DNA: TGTGCCAGTAGTGGTTCTAGCGGACGTTCCTACAATGAGCAGTTCTTC
CDR3: CASSGSSGRSYNEQFF

V: TRBV6-5
J: TRBJ2-7
size: NA
D: NA
DNA: TGTGCCAGCAGTTACAGAAGGGGCTCCTACGAGCAGTACTTC
CDR3: CASSYRRGSYEQYF

V: TRBV27
J: TRBJ2-1
size: NA
D: TRBD2
DNA: TGTGCCAGCACCCCCCGGGCGGGGGGTGAGCAGTTCTTC
CDR3: CASTPRAGGEQFF

V: TRBV19
J: TRBJ1-4
size: NA
D: NA
DNA: TGTGCCAGTAGTGGACAGAATGAAAAACTGTTTTTT
CDR3: CASSGQNEKLFF

V: TRBV28
J: TRBJ2-3
size: NA
D: TRBD2
DNA: TGTGCCAGCAGTCTACCCGGGACTAGCGGGAGGGCCACAGATACGCAGTATTTT
CDR3: CASSLPGTSGRATDTQYF

V: TRBV7-9
J: TRBJ2-2
size: NA
D: NA
DNA: TGTGCCAGCAGAGCAAGCGGGACCGGGGAGCTGTTTTTT
CDR3: CASRASGTGELFF

V: TRBV18
J: TRBJ1-2
size: NA
D: TRBD1
DNA: TGTGCCAGCTCACCCGGACAGGCTAACTATGGCTACACCTTC
CDR3: CASSPGQANYGYTF

V: TRBV11-1
J: TRBJ2-3
size: NA
D: NA
DNA: TGTGCCAGCAGCTTCACCGCGGGCACAGATACGCAGTATTTT
CDR3: CASSFTAGTDTQYF

V: TRBV18
J: TRBJ2-7
size: NA
D: NA
DNA: TGTGCCAGCTCACCACCATTTAACTACGAGCAGTACTTC
CDR3: CASSPPFNYEQYF

V: TRBV7-2
J: TRBJ2-2
size: NA
D: NA
DNA: TGTGCCAGCAGCTTGACAGGTTGGGTGGCCGGGGAGCTGTTTTTT
CDR3: CASSLTGWVAGELFF

V: TRBV18
J: TRBJ2-1
size: NA
D: TRBD1
DNA: TGTGCCAGCTCACCACCGAGAACCGACAGGGGGTATGAGCAGTTCTTC
CDR3: CASSPPRTDRGYEQFF

V: TRBV5-1
J: TRBJ1-4
size: NA
D: NA
DNA: TGCGCCAGCAGCTTGGAAGGGGTCGGGGAAAAACTGTTTTTT
CDR3: CASSLEGVGEKLFF

V: TRBV9
J: TRBJ2-4
size: NA
D: NA
DNA: TGTGCCAGCAGCGTAGGCAGGGGAGGGAACATTCAGTACTTC
CDR3: CASSVGRGGNIQYF

V: TRBV4-2
J: TRBJ1-2
size: NA
D: NA
DNA: TGTGCCAGCAGCCAAGTGGCGGCTAGCGGCTACACCTTC
CDR3: CASSQVAASGYTF

V: TRBV19
J: TRBJ1-1
size: few
D: TRBD1
DNA: TGTGCCAGTAGTACGAACAGGGGTAGGAACACTGAAGCTTTCTTT
CDR3: CASSTNRGRNTEAFF

V: TRBV7-7
J: TRBJ2-2
size: NA
D: NA
DNA: TGTGCTAGCATCCCTTCGGAGGGGGCTGGCGGGGAGCTGTTTTTT
CDR3: CASIPSEGAGGELFF

V: TRBV10-3
J: TRBJ1-1
size: once
D: TRBD1
DNA: TGTGCCATCAGCTTACAGGGGGCATCGGACACTGAAGCTTTCTTT
CDR3: CAISLQGASDTEAFF

V: TRBV27
J: TRBJ2-2
size: NA
D: NA
DNA: TGTGCCAGCAGGACAGAAACGAACACCGGGGAGCTGTTTTTT
CDR3: CASRTETNTGELFF

V: TRBV5-1
J: TRBJ1-3
size: NA
D: TRBD1
DNA: TGCGCCAGCAGCTTACAGGGGGCGCAAGGAAACACCATATATTTT
CDR3: CASSLQGAQGNTIYF

V: TRBV18
J: TRBJ1-5
size: NA
D: TRBD1
DNA: TGTGCCAGCTCACCTGGGACAGGCTTTAGCAATCAGCCCCAGCATTTT
CDR3: CASSPGTGFSNQPQHF

V: TRBV5-8
J: TRBJ2-5
size: NA
D: NA
DNA: TGTGCCAGCAGCTTAAGGTCGGGTTTCGGTGAGACCCAGTACTTC
CDR3: CASSLRSGFGETQYF

V: TRBV5-1
J: TRBJ2-3
size: NA
D: TRBD2
DNA: TGCGCCAGCAGCACTAGCGGTACAGGGATGGATACGCAGTATTTT
CDR3: CASSTSGTGMDTQYF

V: TRBV6-2/TRBV6-3
J: TRBJ2-7
size: few
D: NA
DNA: TGTGCCAGCAGTTACAACCTAGCCCTCTACGAGCAGTACTTC
CDR3: CASSYNLALYEQYF

V: TRBV5-1
J: TRBJ2-5
size: NA
D: TRBD1
DNA: TGCGCCAGCAGCTTGTTAGGGCAGGGGGCAGAGACCCAGTACTTC
CDR3: CASSLLGQGAETQYF

V: TRBV9
J: TRBJ2-5
size: NA
D: NA
DNA: TGTGCCAGCAGCGTATCTTGGGGGGTCCAGGAGACCCAGTACTTC
CDR3: CASSVSWGVQETQYF

V: TRBV19
J: TRBJ1-5
size: NA
D: TRBD1
DNA: TGTGCCAGTACCGACAGGGGAGTGGGGCAGCCCCAGCATTTT
CDR3: CASTDRGVGQPQHF

V: TRBV3-1/TRBV3-2
J: TRBJ1-2
size: NA
D: NA
DNA: TGTGCCAGCAGCCAGCCACAGAATAACTATGGCTACACCTTC
CDR3: CASSQPQNNYGYTF

V: TRBV11-2
J: TRBJ1-5
size: NA
D: TRBD1
DNA: TGTGCCAGCAGCTCCGACGGACAGGTGGCTCAGCCCCAGCATTTT
CDR3: CASSSDGQVAQPQHF

V: TRBV5-4
J: TRBJ2-1
size: NA
D: NA
DNA: TGTGCCAGCAGGAGACAGAGGGGGACCCCTTACAATGAGCAGTTCTTC
CDR3: CASRRQRGTPYNEQFF

V: TRBV28
J: TRBJ1-2
size: NA
D: TRBD1
DNA: TGTGCCAGCAGGCCAGGACAGGGGTATGGCTACACCTTC
CDR3: CASRPGQGYGYTF

V: TRBV10-3
J: TRBJ1-2
size: once
D: TRBD1
DNA: TGTGCCATCAGTGAGGGACAGGACTATGGCTACACCTTC
CDR3: CAISEGQDYGYTF

V: TRBV3-1/TRBV3-2
J: TRBJ1-3
size: NA
D: NA
DNA: TGTGCCAGCAGCCCCATAGGAGGGCGCGGAAACACCATATATTTT
CDR3: CASSPIGGRGNTIYF

V: TRBV29-1
J: TRBJ2-5
size: NA
D: TRBD1
DNA: TGCAGCGTAACCGGGACAGCAGAAGAGACCCAGTACTTC
CDR3: CSVTGTAEETQYF